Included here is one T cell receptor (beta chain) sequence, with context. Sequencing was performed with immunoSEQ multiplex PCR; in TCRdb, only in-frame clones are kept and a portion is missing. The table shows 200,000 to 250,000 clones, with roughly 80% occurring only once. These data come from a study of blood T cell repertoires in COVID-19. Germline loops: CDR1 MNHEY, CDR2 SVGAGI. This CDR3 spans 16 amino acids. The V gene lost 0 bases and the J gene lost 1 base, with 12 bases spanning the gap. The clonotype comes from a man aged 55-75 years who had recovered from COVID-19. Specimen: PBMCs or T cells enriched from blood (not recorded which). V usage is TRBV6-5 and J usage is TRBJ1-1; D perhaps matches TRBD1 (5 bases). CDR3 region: CASSYSMSGKNTEAFF. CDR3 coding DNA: TGTGCCAGCAGTTACTCGATGTCAGGGAAGAACACTGAAGCTTTCTTT.